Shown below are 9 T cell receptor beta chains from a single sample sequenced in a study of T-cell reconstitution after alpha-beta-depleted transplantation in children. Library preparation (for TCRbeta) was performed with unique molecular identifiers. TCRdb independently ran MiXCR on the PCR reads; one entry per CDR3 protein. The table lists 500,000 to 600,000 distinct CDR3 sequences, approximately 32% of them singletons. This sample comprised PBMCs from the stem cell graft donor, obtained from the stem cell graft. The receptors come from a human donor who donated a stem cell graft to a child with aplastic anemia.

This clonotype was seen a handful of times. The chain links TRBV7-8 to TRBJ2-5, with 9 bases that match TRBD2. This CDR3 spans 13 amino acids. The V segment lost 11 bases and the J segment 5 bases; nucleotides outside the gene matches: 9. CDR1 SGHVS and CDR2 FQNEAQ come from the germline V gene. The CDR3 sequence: CAVVDSGRETQYF. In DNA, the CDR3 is TGTGCCGTAGTCGACAGCGGGAGGGAGACCCAGTACTTC.

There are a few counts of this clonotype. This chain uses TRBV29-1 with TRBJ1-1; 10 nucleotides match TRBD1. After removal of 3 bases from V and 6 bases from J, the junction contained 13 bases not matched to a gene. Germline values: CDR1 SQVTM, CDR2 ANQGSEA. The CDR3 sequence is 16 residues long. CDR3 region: CSVDQYSTGGIAEAFF. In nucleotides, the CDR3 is TGCAGCGTTGACCAGTACTCGACAGGGGGCATCGCTGAAGCTTTCTTT.

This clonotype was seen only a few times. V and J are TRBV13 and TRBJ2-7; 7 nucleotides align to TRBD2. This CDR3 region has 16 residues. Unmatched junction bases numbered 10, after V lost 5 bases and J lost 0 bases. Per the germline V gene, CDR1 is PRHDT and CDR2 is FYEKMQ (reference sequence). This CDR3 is CASSQPTSESSYEQYF. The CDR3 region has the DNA TGTGCCAGCAGCCAACCTACTAGCGAAAGCTCCTACGAGCAGTACTTC. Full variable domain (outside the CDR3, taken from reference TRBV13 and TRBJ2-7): AAGVIQSPRHLIKEKRETATLKCYPIPRHDTVYWYQQGPGQDPQFLISFYEKMQSDKGSIPDRFSAQQFSDYHSELNMSSLELGDSALYFCASSQPTSESSYEQYFGPGTRLTVT.

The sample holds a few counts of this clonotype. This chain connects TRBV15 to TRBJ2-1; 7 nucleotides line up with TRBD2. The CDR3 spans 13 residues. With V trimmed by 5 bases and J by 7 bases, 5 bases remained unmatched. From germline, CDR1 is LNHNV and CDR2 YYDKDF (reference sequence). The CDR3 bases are TGTGCCACCAGCTACTCCGGGGGGAATGAGCAGTTCTTC. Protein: CATSYSGGNEQFF. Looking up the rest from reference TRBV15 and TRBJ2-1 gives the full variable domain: DAMVIQNPRYQVTQFGKPVTLSCSQTLNHNVMYWYQQKSSQAPKLLFHYYDKDFNNEADTPDNFQSRRPNTSFCFLDIRSPGLGDTAMYLCATSYSGGNEQFFGPGTRLTVL.

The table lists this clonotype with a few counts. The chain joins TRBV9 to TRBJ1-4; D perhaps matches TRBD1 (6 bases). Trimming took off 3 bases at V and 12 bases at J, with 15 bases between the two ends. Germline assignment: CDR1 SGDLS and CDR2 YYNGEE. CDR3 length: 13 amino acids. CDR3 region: CASSAPGARELFF. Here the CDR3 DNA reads TGTGCCAGCAGCGCTCCGGGGGCTAGAGAACTGTTTTTT.

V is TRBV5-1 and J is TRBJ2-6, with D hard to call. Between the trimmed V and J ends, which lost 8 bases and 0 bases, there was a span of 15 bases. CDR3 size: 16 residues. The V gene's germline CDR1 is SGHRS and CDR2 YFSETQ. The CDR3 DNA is TGCGCCAGTACCGGGTCCTTCTTCTCTGGGGCCAACGTCCTGACTTTC. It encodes CASTGSFFSGANVLTF.

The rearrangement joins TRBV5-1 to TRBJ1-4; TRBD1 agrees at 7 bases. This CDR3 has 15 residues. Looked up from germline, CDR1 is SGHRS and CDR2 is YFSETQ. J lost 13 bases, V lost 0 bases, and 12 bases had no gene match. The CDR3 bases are TGCGCCAGCAGCTTGGTGGGACAGCAAGGGGATGGACTGTTTTTT. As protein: CASSLVGQQGDGLFF.

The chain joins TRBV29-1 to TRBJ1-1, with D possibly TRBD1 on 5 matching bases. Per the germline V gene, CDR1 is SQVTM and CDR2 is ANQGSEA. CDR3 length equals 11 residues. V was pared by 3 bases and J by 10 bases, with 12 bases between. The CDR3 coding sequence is TGCAGCGTTGATCTTGACAGAAGAGCTTTCTTT. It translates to CSVDLDRRAFF.

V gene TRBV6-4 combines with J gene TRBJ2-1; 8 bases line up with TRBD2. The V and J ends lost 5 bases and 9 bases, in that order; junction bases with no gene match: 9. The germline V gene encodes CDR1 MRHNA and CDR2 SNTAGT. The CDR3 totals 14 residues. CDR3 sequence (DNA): TGTGCCAGCAGTCTCCGGGCGGGAGGTGGTGAGCAGTTCTTC. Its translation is CASSLRAGGGEQFF.